Listed here are 20 T cell receptor beta chains from one sample, sequenced in a study of T cells in localized non-small cell lung cancer. Produced via immunoSEQ multiplex PCR; TCRdb's table is partial and in-frame only. The table has about 22,000 clones, roughly nine tenths seen once; the top ten hold under 25%. Sample: PBMCs, taken before any cancer treatment. Receptor source: a man aged 40 to 69 with stage II squamous cell lung carcinoma.

This clone was picked up a small number of times. The chain has TRBV6-5 and TRBJ1-5; tentative D call: TRBD1 (6 bases). Trimming removed 0 bases at V and 11 bases at J, with 14 bases between. CDR3 length: 14 residues. The V gene's germline CDR1 is MNHEY and CDR2 SVGAGI. The CDR3 region has the DNA TGTGCCAGCAGTTACTCGGGGGGCTCCCGGTCCCAGCATTTT. The encoded protein is CASSYSGGSRSQHF.

Of note for this clone: Mismatch with germline at one junction end may stem from a read error. The J gene is TRBJ2-2, the V gene TRBV9; 7 bases agree with TRBD2. Looked up from germline, CDR1 is SGDLS and CDR2 is YYNGEE. The CDR3 consists of 16 residues. The CDR3 sequence is CASSPRGDSNAGELFF. In DNA, the CDR3 is TGTGCCAGCAGCCCTCGGGGGGATTCGAACGCCGGGGAGCTGTTTTTT.

V usage is TRBV5-1 and J usage is TRBJ2-2, with TRBD2 matching over 10 bases. CDR1 and CDR2 (germline): SGHRS, YFSETQ. The CDR3 is 17 residues long. Trimming took 0 bases from V and 4 from J; bases not matched to a gene: 6. In DNA form, the CDR3 reads TGCGCCAGCAGCTTGGGACTAGCGGGCCTCTCCACCGGGGAGCTGTTTTTT. Translating gives CASSLGLAGLSTGELFF.

This clone is judged medium-sized. V is TRBV5-6 and J is TRBJ2-1, with TRBD2 matching 8 bases. Germline CDR1 and CDR2: SGHDT and YYEEEE. This CDR3 has 17 amino acids. With 0 bases clipped from V and 2 bases from J, the junction kept 7 bases outside the gene matches. CDR3 region: CASSLEGIGRAYNEQFF. The CDR3 DNA sequence: TGTGCCAGCAGCTTGGAGGGTATCGGGAGGGCCTACAATGAGCAGTTCTTC.

The CDR3 DNA is TGTGCCAGCAGCCCGGAGGGCCGGAGCACAGATACGCAGTATTTT. Translating it yields CASSPEGRSTDTQYF. The chain couples TRBV7-6 to TRBJ2-3, with a weak D call TRBD2 (6 bases). This CDR3 has 15 residues. V lost 5 bases and J lost 0, with 12 bases in between. Germline V gives CDR1 SGHVS, CDR2 FNYEAQ.

The V and J genes are TRBV7-6 and TRBJ2-7; no clear D. The V end lost 1 base, the J end lost 5 bases, and 15 bases lay between the germline ends. Germline V CDR1 and CDR2: SGHVS, FNYEAQ. This CDR3 region has 15 residues. The chain's CDR3 is CASSLVPGPGNEQYF. For the CDR3, the DNA is TGTGCCAGCAGCTTAGTCCCGGGCCCAGGCAACGAGCAGTACTTC.

This sequence joins TRBV5-1 and TRBJ2-1, with 10 bases that match TRBD1. The CDR3 is 16 residues long. Trimming at V came to 4 bases and at J to 5 bases, leaving 9 bases not matched to a gene. The germline CDR1 and CDR2 sequences are SGHRS and YFSETQ. The CDR3 DNA reads TGCGCCAGCAGCCTGCTTGGGACAGGGGATGACAATGAGCAGTTCTTC. Translating it yields CASSLLGTGDDNEQFF.

The chain's CDR3 is CASSLTTGWNYGYTF. The CDR3 DNA follows: TGTGCCAGCAGCCTTACCACGGGGTGGAATTATGGCTACACCTTC. The chain has TRBV11-2 and TRBJ1-2; D remains ambiguous. The CDR3 loop spans 15 amino acids. Germline lookup yields CDR1 SGHAT and CDR2 FQNNGV. V shed 5 bases and J shed 5 bases, with 18 bases lying between them.

This chain uses TRBV28 with TRBJ2-7, with 7 bases fitting TRBD1. Germline V CDR1 and CDR2: MDHEN, SYDVKM. V dropped 5 bases and J dropped 2; count of bases not matched to a gene: 3. The CDR3 has 13 residues. CDR3 DNA: TGTGCCAGCAGTCAAGGACAGGCCTACGAGCAGTACTTC. It specifies CASSQGQAYEQYF.

The chain combines TRBV16 with TRBJ1-6; 11 nucleotides align to TRBD1. CDR3 size: 18 residues. The germline V gene encodes CDR1 KGHSY and CDR2 FQNENV. The V gene end was trimmed by 0 bases and the J gene end by 1 base; junction bases not matched to a gene: 2. CDR3: CASSQSGTGGSYNSPLHF. CDR3 bases: TGTGCCAGCAGCCAATCGGGGACAGGGGGTTCCTATAATTCACCCCTCCACTTT.

The gene calls are TRBV19 and TRBJ1-6; no definite D call. This CDR3 contains 14 residues. V was clipped by 7 bases and J by 7 bases, with 14 bases between them. Germline V CDR1 and CDR2: LNHDA, SQIVND (reference sequence). This CDR3 reads CASTLMGWNSPLHF. In DNA, the CDR3 is TGTGCCAGTACTTTAATGGGGTGGAATTCACCCCTCCACTTT.

This clone was counted once. The chain joins TRBV6-5 to TRBJ2-7; 7 bases align to TRBD2. Germline V gene sequence: CDR1 MNHEY, CDR2 SVGAGI. V was pared by 6 bases and J by 2 bases, with 7 bases of the junction left unmatched. The CDR3 is made up of 14 amino acids. CDR3 nucleotide sequence: TGTGCCAGCAGGGACCCTAGCGGAACCTACGAGCAGTACTTC. Translating gives CASRDPSGTYEQYF.

The chain is built from TRBV5-4 and TRBJ1-2, with TRBD1 matching 11 bases. V shed 4 bases and J 6 bases; nucleotides not matched to a gene: 8. CDR1 SGHNT and CDR2 YYREEE come from the germline V gene (reference sequence). The CDR3 loop spans 15 amino acids. CDR3 sequence reads: CASSDSGTGGNGYTF. The DNA of the CDR3 is TGTGCCAGCAGCGATTCTGGGACAGGGGGTAATGGCTACACCTTC. Complete variable domain (other parts from reference TRBV5-4 and TRBJ1-2): ETGVTQSPTHLIKTRGQQVTLRCSSQSGHNTVSWYQQALGQGPQFIFQYYREEENGRGNFPPRFSGLQFPNYSSELNVNALELDDSALYLCASSDSGTGGNGYTFGSGTRLTVV.

This sequence joins TRBV30 and TRBJ1-4; D is perhaps TRBD1 (6 bases). The CDR3 is 13 amino acids. Germline V lookup: CDR1 GTSNPN, CDR2 SVGIG (reference sequence). Trimming stripped 0 bases from V and 6 bases from J, with 8 bases between. The CDR3 protein is CAWSVGGHEKLFF. The DNA for the CDR3 is TGTGCCTGGAGTGTTGGGGGGCATGAAAAACTGTTTTTT.

The chain couples TRBV7-2 to TRBJ2-2; TRBD2 matches at 9 bases. The CDR3 is made up of 16 amino acids. Per the germline V gene, CDR1 is SGHTA and CDR2 is FQGNSA. The trim removed 1 base at V and 2 bases at J, leaving 2 bases unmatched. The CDR3 here is CASSLGLAVNTGELFF. DNA for the CDR3: TGTGCCAGCAGCTTAGGACTAGCGGTAAACACCGGGGAGCTGTTTTTT. Together with reference TRBV7-2 and TRBJ2-2, the CDR3 gives the full variable domain: GAGVSQSPSNKVTEKGKDVELRCDPISGHTALYWYRQSLGQGLEFLIYFQGNSAPDKSGLPSDRFSAERTGGSVSTLTIQRTQQEDSAVYLCASSLGLAVNTGELFFGEGSRLTVL.

J is TRBJ1-1 and V is TRBV6-1; TRBD1 might be the D (5 bases). CDR1 MNHNS and CDR2 SASEGT come from the germline V gene. V lost 8 bases to trimming and J lost 0 bases, with 10 bases between them. The CDR3 covers 13 residues. This CDR3 reads CASVQELNTEAFF. The CDR3 coding sequence is TGTGCCAGCGTACAGGAATTGAACACTGAAGCTTTCTTT.

The chain joins TRBV10-2 to TRBJ1-5; D possibly corresponds to TRBD1 (6 bases). This CDR3 is 14 amino acids long. V gave up 6 bases and J gave up 4 bases, with 13 bases separating them. The germline V gene encodes CDR1 WSHSY and CDR2 SAAADI. CDR3 DNA: TGCGCCAGCAGAGGGGGGCAGGTGAATCAGCCCCAGCATTTT. It codes for CASRGGQVNQPQHF.

V usage is TRBV11-2 and J usage is TRBJ2-1; D unresolved. This CDR3 comprises 12 residues. V was shortened by 0 bases and J by 7 bases, with 4 bases between the two germline ends. The germline CDR1 and CDR2 sequences are SGHAT and FQNNGV. For the CDR3, the DNA is TGTGCCAGCAGCTTAGAGGGGAATGAGCAGTTCTTC. Translation gives CASSLEGNEQFF.

This chain links TRBV14 with TRBJ1-2; TRBD1 agrees at 9 bases. CDR3 length: 17 residues. V trimming: 4 bases; J trimming: 4 bases; junction bases outside the gene matches: 13. Looked up from germline, CDR1 is SGHDN and CDR2 is FVKESK. The DNA for the CDR3 is TGTGCCAGCAGCCCCAATGGGGGACAGGGAGTCGCCTATGGCTACACCTTC. Translating it yields CASSPNGGQGVAYGYTF.

This clone was counted once. This chain uses TRBV7-2 with TRBJ2-5, with D possibly matching TRBD1 (6 bases). The CDR3 has 16 residues. The germline V and J ends were trimmed by 1 base and 5 bases, with 17 bases remaining between them. Germline CDR1 reads SGHTA; CDR2 reads FQGNSA. DNA of the CDR3: TGTGCCAGCAGCTTAGTTTTTACACAGGGAAGGGAGACCCAGTACTTC. Amino acids: CASSLVFTQGRETQYF.